This T cell receptor beta chain derives from a study of CD8 T cells in Susac syndrome. CD8+ and CD4+ T cells from blood underwent TCR beta sequencing, which was carried out in a high-throughput format. The multiple sclerosis controls were treatment-naive patients with relapsing-remitting disease that was stable or active. Negative isolation was used for CD8+ and CD4+ T cells and FACS enrichment for TEMRA cells. The CDR3 sequence is 13 residues long. The V gene's germline CDR1 is MNHEY and CDR2 SVGAGI. The J segment lost 5 bases and the V segment lost 5 bases, leaving 5 bases of the junction unmatched. Random hexamers were used to reverse transcribe roughly 0.45 to 1 ug of RNA. The TCR beta CDR3 was amplified by immunoSEQ multiplex PCR across 54 Vbeta, 13 Jbeta. TCRdb processed the immunoSEQ multiplex PCR reads anew with MiXCR; each CDR3 protein has one entry. The sample shows about 130,000 distinct CDR3 sequences, around 94% of them seen only once.

The specimen sequenced was CD4+ T cells from PBMCs. This sequence originates from a human donor with multiple sclerosis. The rearrangement uses TRBV6-5 and TRBJ1-1; 7 nucleotides line up with TRBD1. The CDR3: CASSPQGKTEAFF. Written as DNA, the CDR3 is TGTGCCAGCAGTCCACAGGGGAAAACTGAAGCTTTCTTT.